This TCR beta chain was identified during a study of molecular identifiers for immune sequencing clone quantification. Using its own MiXCR run on the PCR reads, TCRdb lists one record per CDR3 protein. The sample lists around 480,000 distinct CDR3 sequences, 25% occurring once. Naive CD8 T cells underwent sorting with the CD8+CD4-CCR7+CD45RA+ definition. Regarding this clonotype: As yet, its antigen is unknown.

Germline CDR1 and CDR2: MNHEY and SVGEGT. V was pared by 0 bases and J by 1 base, with 8 bases between. The CDR3 covers 15 residues. Study-wide findings and caveats: Clones carrying above 20 RNA copies accounted for over 98% of effector molecules, under 1% in naive cells. Barcodes shared by identical TCR molecules could lead to underestimated sizes of highly expanded clones.

The sequence derives from a human donor in good health. Some libraries in this study had Jurkat cell RNA spiked in. The sample was naive CD8+ T cells from blood, with Jurkat cell RNA spiked in. Noted subset: FACS-sorted CD8+CD4-CCR7+CD45RA+ naive T cells. The V gene is TRBV6-2 or TRBV6-3, the J gene TRBJ2-3; the D call may be TRBD1 or TRBD2 (5 bases each). The CDR3 loop reads CASSYSGPRTDTQYF. Here the CDR3 DNA reads TGTGCCAGCAGTTACTCGGGACCGCGCACAGATACGCAGTATTTT.